The 9 T cell receptor beta chains listed next were all sequenced from one sample in a study of blood T cell repertoires in COVID-19. Libraries were prepared by immunoSEQ multiplex PCR; TCRdb keeps only in-frame clonotypes and omits some of them. The profile shows a few hundred thousand clones, roughly 88% of them singletons. Sample: peripheral blood. The receptors stem from a woman between 45 and 60 years old with active or convalescent COVID-19.

The chain uses TRBV7-6 and TRBJ1-6, with D possibly being TRBD1 (5 bases). Germline CDR1 and CDR2: SGHVS and FNYEAQ. The CDR3 extends over 16 amino acids. V was trimmed by 5 bases and J by 10 bases, leaving 21 bases between them. In DNA form, the CDR3 reads TGTGCCAGCAGCAAAGGCCAGGGAATAGTAGGCTCACCCCTCCACTTT. Amino acids: CASSKGQGIVGSPLHF.

This sequence joins TRBV9 and TRBJ1-3; D is unresolved. CDR1 is SGDLS and CDR2 is YYNGEE in the germline V gene. The V and J ends lost 4 bases and 0 bases respectively, with 11 bases between them. The CDR3 extends over 15 amino acids. CDR3 sequence reads: CASSPRLASGNTIYF. CDR3 sequence (DNA): TGTGCCAGCAGCCCCCGCTTAGCCTCTGGAAACACCATATATTTT.

The rearrangement uses TRBV9 and TRBJ2-7; TRBD2 agrees at 13 bases. The germline V gene encodes CDR1 SGDLS and CDR2 YYNGEE. CDR3 length equals 16 residues. The V and J ends lost 4 bases and 0 bases, in that order; junction bases with no gene match: 4. The CDR3 loop reads CASSPRTSGSSYEQYF. The CDR3 nucleotides read TGTGCCAGCAGCCCCAGGACTAGCGGGAGCTCCTACGAGCAGTACTTC.

The J gene is TRBJ2-1, the V gene TRBV11-2; D not resolved. The CDR3 runs to 14 residues. The ends were cut back, 0 bases at V and 4 bases at J, with 7 bases in the middle. Per germline, CDR1 SGHAT and CDR2 FQNNGV. This CDR3 reads CASSLDRQYNEQFF. DNA for the CDR3: TGTGCCAGCAGCTTAGACAGGCAGTACAATGAGCAGTTCTTC.

The chain couples TRBV4-1 to TRBJ1-1; TRBD1 aligns across 9 bases. Looked up from germline, CDR1 is MGHRA and CDR2 is YSYEKL. J was trimmed by 3 bases and V by 2 bases; bases with no gene match: 4. The CDR3 is made up of 15 amino acids. CDR3 sequence reads: CASSQIGQGYTEAFF. CDR3 bases: TGCGCCAGCAGCCAAATCGGACAGGGGTACACTGAAGCTTTCTTT.

The chain joins TRBV15 to TRBJ2-7, with D possibly TRBD1 on 6 matching bases. Trimming pared 2 bases from V and 2 bases from J, leaving 16 bases between. CDR3 length equals 16 residues. CDR1 and CDR2 (germline): LNHNV, YYDKDF (reference sequence). In nucleotides, the CDR3 is TGTGCCACCAGCAGACGAGGGGGTAGGTGGACCTACGAGCAGTACTTC. Translated, it gives CATSRRGGRWTYEQYF.

This rearrangement joins TRBV15 to TRBJ2-5; 8 bases line up with TRBD2. The V gene end was trimmed by 2 bases and the J gene end by 5 bases; junction bases not matched to a gene: 19. This CDR3 has 19 amino acids. Germline CDR1 is LNHNV and CDR2 is YYDKDF (reference sequence). In DNA, the CDR3 is TGTGCCACCAGCAGACCGAATGCCGGGACTAGATCCCTCGGTGAGACCCAGTACTTC. It yields the protein CATSRPNAGTRSLGETQYF.

The rearrangement links TRBV12-5 to TRBJ2-1; tentatively, D is TRBD2 (6 bases). Trimming removed 5 bases at V and 9 bases at J, with 8 bases between. Germline V gives CDR1 LGHNT, CDR2 FRNRAP. CDR3 length: 11 residues. The CDR3 sequence: CASGGGVEQFF. DNA of the CDR3: TGTGCTAGTGGTGGAGGGGTTGAGCAGTTCTTC.

V and J are TRBV19 and TRBJ1-3; the D gene is possibly TRBD1 (5 bases). The CDR3 extends over 15 amino acids. Trimming took 7 bases from V and 0 from J, leaving 13 bases between them. Germline loops: CDR1 LNHDA, CDR2 SQIVND (reference sequence). CDR3 in amino acids: CASTAGRDSGNTIYF. The CDR3, as DNA: TGTGCCAGTACGGCGGGACGAGACTCTGGAAACACCATATATTTT.